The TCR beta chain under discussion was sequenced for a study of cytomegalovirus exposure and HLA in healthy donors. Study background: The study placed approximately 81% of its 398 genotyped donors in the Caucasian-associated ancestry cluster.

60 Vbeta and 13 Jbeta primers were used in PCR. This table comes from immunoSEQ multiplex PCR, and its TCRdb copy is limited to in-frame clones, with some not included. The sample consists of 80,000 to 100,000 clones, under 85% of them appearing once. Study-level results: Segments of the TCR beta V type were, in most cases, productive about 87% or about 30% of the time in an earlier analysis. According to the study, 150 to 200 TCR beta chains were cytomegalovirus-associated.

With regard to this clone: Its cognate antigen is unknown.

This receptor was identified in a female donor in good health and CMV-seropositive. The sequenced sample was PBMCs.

CDR3 coding DNA: TGTGCCTGGAGCCCTCCGGGACAGCGGCACTCTCTTGGGAATACTGAAGCTTTCTTT. Translating gives CAWSPPGQRHSLGNTEAFF. The chain uses TRBV30 and TRBJ1-1; 7 bases are shared with TRBD1. The V gene's germline CDR1 is GTSNPN and CDR2 SVGIG (reference sequence). V was clipped by 3 bases and J by 5 bases; unmatched bases: 24. The CDR3 is made up of 19 amino acids.